Presented here are 13 T cell receptor beta chains from one specimen sequenced in a study of blood T cell repertoires in COVID-19. The table came from immunoSEQ multiplex PCR; TCRdb's copy has only in-frame clones and leaves some out. The data hold about 200,000 clones, with about four fifths observed a single time. Sequencing was carried out using peripheral blood. All receptors come from a woman older than 75 with acute or convalescent COVID-19.

The chain couples TRBV27 to TRBJ1-3; possibly TRBD1 for D (5 bases). The V gene lost 0 bases and the J gene lost 0 bases, with 18 bases spanning the gap. Germline V gene sequence: CDR1 MNHEY, CDR2 SMNVEV (reference sequence). This CDR3 is built from 19 residues. CDR3 amino acids: CASSLSRRAGRDSGNTIYF. In DNA, the CDR3 is TGTGCCAGCAGTTTATCTCGGAGGGCAGGGAGAGACTCTGGAAACACCATATATTTT.

The chain uses TRBV29-1 and TRBJ2-7; D might be TRBD1 (5 bases). The CDR3 runs to 11 residues. Germline V CDR1 and CDR2: SQVTM, ANQGSEA. V was trimmed by 4 bases and J by 3 bases, leaving 7 bases between them. This chain's CDR3 is CSVVGLYEQYF. Here the CDR3 DNA reads TGCAGCGTTGTGGGGCTCTACGAGCAGTACTTC.

The chain combines TRBV30 with TRBJ2-5; D uncertain. Germline V gene data show CDR1 as GTSNPN and CDR2 as SVGIG (reference sequence). The CDR3 consists of 13 residues. V lost 0 bases to trimming and J lost 2 bases, with 7 bases between them. As DNA, the CDR3 is TGTGCCTGGAGTGTAGGCGGACAAGAGACCCAGTACTTC. It codes for CAWSVGGQETQYF.

This sequence joins TRBV2 and TRBJ1-2, with D hard to call. Germline V gene sequence: CDR1 SNHLY, CDR2 FYNNEI. Between the trimmed V and J ends, which lost 7 bases and 6 bases, there was a span of 24 bases. This CDR3 spans 16 amino acids. DNA of the CDR3: TGTGCCAGCACTATGCCCTCCGATCTGATTTCTCATGGCTACACCTTC. Translation gives CASTMPSDLISHGYTF.

The chain has TRBV3-1 (or the pseudogene TRBV3-2) and TRBJ2-3; no clear D. Germline CDR1 LGHDT, CDR2 YNNKEL (reference sequence). The CDR3 runs 13 residues. The V and J ends lost 1 base and 4 bases respectively, with 6 bases between them. The DNA of the CDR3 is TGTGCCAGCAGCCAAGGTTTAGCAGATACGCAGTATTTT. It codes for CASSQGLADTQYF.

The V and J genes are TRBV7-9 and TRBJ2-3; 10 nucleotides line up with TRBD2. Germline V gives CDR1 SEHNR, CDR2 FQNEAQ (reference sequence). The V segment lost 5 bases and the J segment 6 bases; nucleotides outside the gene matches: 8. The CDR3 loop spans 15 amino acids. The CDR3 DNA follows: TGTGCCAGCAGCCCCAGCGGGGGGGTCGCGGATACGCAGTATTTT. It translates to CASSPSGGVADTQYF.

V gene TRBV19 combines with J gene TRBJ2-3; D gene uncertain. The CDR3 consists of 11 residues. Germline assignment: CDR1 LNHDA and CDR2 SQIVND (reference sequence). V dropped 7 bases and J dropped 6 bases, with 8 bases sitting between them. The CDR3 reads CASTDLDTQYF. CDR3 nucleotides: TGTGCCAGTACAGATTTGGATACGCAGTATTTT.

This clone has more than one count but fewer than ten. Other DNA sequences in this specimen translate into the identical CDR3. J is TRBJ1-1 and V is TRBV19; the D is unclear. The V end lost 5 bases, the J end lost 5 bases, and 12 bases lay between the germline ends. CDR3 length equals 13 residues. Germline-derived CDR1 and CDR2 are LNHDA and SQIVND (reference sequence). The CDR3 loop is CASSGRRGTEAFF. The CDR3 DNA reads TGTGCCAGTAGTGGCCGACGAGGGACTGAAGCTTTCTTT.

CDR3 DNA sequence: TGTGCCCTCCGTCGGGAGCAGGGCTCACCCCTCCACTTT. Its protein is CALRREQGSPLHF. The J gene is TRBJ1-6, the V gene TRBV10-3; D is possibly TRBD1 (5 bases). The CDR3 is 13 residues long. V was clipped by 11 bases and J by 10 bases, with 18 bases between them. CDR1 ENHRY and CDR2 SYGVKD come from the germline V gene.

The chain carries TRBV5-3 and TRBJ2-7; D perhaps matches TRBD1 (6 bases). TRBV5-3 is given ORF status, its function remaining uncertain. The CDR3 loop spans 14 amino acids. V gave up 3 bases and J gave up 6 bases, with 16 bases separating them. The CDR3 spells CARSWGPISREQYF. The CDR3 coding sequence is TGTGCCAGAAGCTGGGGGCCCATCAGCCGCGAGCAGTACTTC.

This rearrangement joins TRBV6-6 to TRBJ1-5; 12 bases match TRBD1. J lost 0 bases, V lost 5 bases, and 17 bases had no gene match. Germline values: CDR1 MNHNY, CDR2 SVGAGI (reference sequence). CDR3 length: 21 amino acids. CDR3 sequence (DNA): TGTGCCAGCAGTCCCTCCACGGGGACAGGGGGCCTAACCCCTAGCAATCAGCCCCAGCATTTT. Protein sequence: CASSPSTGTGGLTPSNQPQHF.

This chain joins TRBV6-5 and TRBJ2-3; possible D gene TRBD2, 5 bases. Germline V gives CDR1 MNHEY, CDR2 SVGAGI. The CDR3 length is 14 residues. Trimming took off 10 bases at V and 0 bases at J, with 14 bases between the two ends. The CDR3 sequence is CATSRAPSTDTQYF. In nucleotides, the CDR3 is TGTGCCACCTCGCGGGCCCCTAGCACAGATACGCAGTATTTT.

This sequence joins TRBV4-3 and TRBJ2-7; 8 nucleotides match TRBD2. Germline V CDR1 and CDR2: LGHNA, YSLEER. This CDR3 has 18 residues. V gave up 1 base and J gave up 0 bases; unmatched junction bases: 11. The CDR3 is CASSQGGGGGLSSYEQYF. The CDR3 coding sequence is TGCGCCAGCAGCCAAGGTGGGGGCGGGGGGCTGAGCTCCTACGAGCAGTACTTC.